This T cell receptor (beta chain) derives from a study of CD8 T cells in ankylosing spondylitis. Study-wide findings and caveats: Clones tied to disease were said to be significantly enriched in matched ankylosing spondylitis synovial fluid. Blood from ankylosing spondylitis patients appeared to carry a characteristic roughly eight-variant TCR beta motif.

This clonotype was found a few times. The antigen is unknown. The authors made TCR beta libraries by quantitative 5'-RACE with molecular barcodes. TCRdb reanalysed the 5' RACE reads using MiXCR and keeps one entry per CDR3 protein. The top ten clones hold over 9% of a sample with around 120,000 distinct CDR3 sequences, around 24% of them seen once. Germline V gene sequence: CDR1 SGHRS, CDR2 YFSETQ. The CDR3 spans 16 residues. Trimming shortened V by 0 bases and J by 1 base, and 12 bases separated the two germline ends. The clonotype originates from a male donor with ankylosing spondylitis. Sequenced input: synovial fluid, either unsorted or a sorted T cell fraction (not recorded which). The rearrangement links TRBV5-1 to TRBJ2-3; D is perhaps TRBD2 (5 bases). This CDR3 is CASSLAGRVRTDTQYF. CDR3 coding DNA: TGCGCCAGCAGCTTGGCCGGGCGGGTACGCACAGATACGCAGTATTTT.